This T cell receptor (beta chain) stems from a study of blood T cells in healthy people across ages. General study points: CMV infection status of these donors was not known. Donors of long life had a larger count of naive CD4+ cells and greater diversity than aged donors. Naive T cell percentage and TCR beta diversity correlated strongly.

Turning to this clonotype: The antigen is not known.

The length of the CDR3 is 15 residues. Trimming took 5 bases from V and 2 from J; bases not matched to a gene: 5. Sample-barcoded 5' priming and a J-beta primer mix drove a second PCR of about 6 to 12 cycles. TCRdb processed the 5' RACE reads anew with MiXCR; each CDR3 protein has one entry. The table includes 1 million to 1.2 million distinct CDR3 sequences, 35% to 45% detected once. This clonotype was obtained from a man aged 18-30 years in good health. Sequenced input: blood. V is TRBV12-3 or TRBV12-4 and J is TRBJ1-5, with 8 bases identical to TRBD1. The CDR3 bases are TGTGCCAGCAGTGGAAAGGGACAGGGCAATCAGCCCCAGCATTTT. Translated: CASSGKGQGNQPQHF.